What follows describes a single T cell receptor beta chain. Per the original data handling: Nucleated cell number was recorded as an estimate derived from reference gene primer amplification. TCRdb keeps only in-frame clones here, not all; method: immunoSEQ multiplex PCR. V and J calls and clone size follow that table, whereas D and trimming were derived from the DNA. The table has approximately 260,000 clones, approximately 82% seen once; the top ten hold 4.5% to 5%. This specimen comes from a study of blood T cell repertoires in COVID-19. The overall study: PBMCs, B-cell-depleted T cells, or T cells provided the cDNA or gDNA that made up the material.

The CDR3 spans 13 residues. Germline CDR1 is MNHNS and CDR2 is SASEGT. The J segment lost 5 bases and the V segment lost 2 bases, leaving 0 bases of the junction unmatched. The clonotype comes from an elderly woman with active or convalescent COVID-19. Sequenced input: peripheral blood. The V call is TRBV6-1, the J call TRBJ1-5; 7 nucleotides align to TRBD1. The CDR3 spells CASSETGDQPQHF. CDR3 DNA: TGTGCCAGCAGTGAAACAGGGGATCAGCCCCAGCATTTT.